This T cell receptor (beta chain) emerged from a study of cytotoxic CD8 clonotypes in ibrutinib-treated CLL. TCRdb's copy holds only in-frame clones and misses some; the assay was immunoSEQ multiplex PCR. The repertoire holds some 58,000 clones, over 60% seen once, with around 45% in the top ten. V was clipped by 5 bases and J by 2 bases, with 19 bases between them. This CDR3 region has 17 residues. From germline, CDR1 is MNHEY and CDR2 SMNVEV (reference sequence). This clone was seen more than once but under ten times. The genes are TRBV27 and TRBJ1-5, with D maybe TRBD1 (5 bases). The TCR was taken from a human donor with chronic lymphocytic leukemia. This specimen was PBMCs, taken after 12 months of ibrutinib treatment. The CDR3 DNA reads TGTGCCAGCAGTGCATCCATCTTCGACAGAGGCAATCAGCCCCAGCATTTT. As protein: CASSASIFDRGNQPQHF.